This T cell receptor (beta chain) was identified during a study of blood T cells in healthy people across ages. Regarding the study as a whole: The diversity estimates, figures obtained from one million T cells, were considered underestimates. TCR beta diversity tracked closely with naive T cell percentage. As age increased, TCR beta diversity per million T cells fell in a roughly linear fashion.

Together with a sample-barcoded 5' primer, a J-beta primer mix was included in a second PCR lasting about 7 to 11 cycles. TCRdb passed the 5' RACE reads through MiXCR, listing each CDR3 protein once. The table includes roughly 1.9 million distinct CDR3 sequences, around 42% detected once. Germline V gene lookup returns CDR1 SEHNR and CDR2 FQNEAQ (reference sequence). The CDR3 is made up of 15 amino acids. Trimming removed 3 bases at V and 4 bases at J, with 13 bases between. The table lists this clonotype with a count of one. Its antigen is not known. The sequencing input was blood. This TCR came from a human donor in good health. V and J are TRBV7-9 and TRBJ2-1; D not certain. The CDR3 spells CASSFAEGVYNEQFF. The CDR3 DNA is TGTGCCAGCAGCTTTGCGGAAGGAGTTTACAATGAGCAGTTCTTC.